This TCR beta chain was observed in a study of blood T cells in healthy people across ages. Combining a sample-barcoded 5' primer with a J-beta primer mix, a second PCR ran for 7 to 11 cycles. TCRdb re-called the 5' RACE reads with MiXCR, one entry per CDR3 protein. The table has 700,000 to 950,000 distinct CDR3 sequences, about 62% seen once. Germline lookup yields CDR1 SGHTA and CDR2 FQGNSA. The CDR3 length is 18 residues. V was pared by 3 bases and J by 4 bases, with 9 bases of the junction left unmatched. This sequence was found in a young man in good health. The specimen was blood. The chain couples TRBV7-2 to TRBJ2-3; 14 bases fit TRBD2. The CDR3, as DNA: TGTACCAGCAGCTTGGGGACTAGCGGGAGACGGGTTGCAGATACGCAGTATTTT. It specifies CTSSLGTSGRRVADTQYF.